These T cell receptor beta chains were read from a single sample in a study of identifying expanded T cells in peripheral blood. Only in-frame clones appear in the TCRdb table, and some are missing; sequencing was by immunoSEQ multiplex PCR. The sample has 85,000 to 90,000 clones, around 85% seen once. Sequences were obtained from blood. The receptor set was obtained from a person aged 18 to 70 in good health. Both conserved end residues are part of each CDR3. Fields, in order: V gene, CDR3 length, J gene, CDR3 protein.

TRBV5-6,17,TRBJ1-4,CASSFLQGPTTNEKLFF
TRBV7-2,14,TRBJ2-7,CASSFQTGPYEQYF
TRBV25-1,13,TRBJ1-2,CASSTYLNYGYTF
TRBV6-6,15,TRBJ2-3,CASSGGLAVTDTQYF
TRBV7-2,16,TRBJ2-5,CASSLLTSGVQGTQYF
TRBV6-5,16,TRBJ1-1,CASSSRTPDRNTEAFF
TRBV5-1,14,TRBJ2-3,CASWRQGALDTQYF
TRBV21-1,17,TRBJ2-7,CASPSGHRSQSSYEQYF
TRBV7-2,13,TRBJ1-5,CASSPPGGQPQHF
TRBV2,17,TRBJ2-2,CASSDLGGSLNTGELFF
TRBV7-2,17,TRBJ2-7,CASSKRGGIRGSYEQYF
TRBV10-2,14,TRBJ2-7,CASSRAGPSYEQYF
TRBV9,15,TRBJ2-3,CASSVDIGTTDTQYF
TRBV7-6,16,TRBJ1-2,CASSLGAGQSHYGYTF
TRBV30,15,TRBJ1-6,CACQARGQGNSPLHF
TRBV6-5,12,TRBJ2-5,CASSYSETDQYF
TRBV9,14,TRBJ2-7,CASSDITTGVYQYF
TRBV5-1,15,TRBJ2-3,CASSSMGISTDTQYF
TRBV19,12,TRBJ2-7,CASSNGHYEQYF
TRBV5-1,14,TRBJ2-5,CASSSYRGQETQYF